Shown below are 31 T cell receptor beta chains from a single sample sequenced in a study of molecular identifiers for immune sequencing clone quantification. TCRdb independently ran MiXCR on the PCR reads; one entry per CDR3 protein. This table holds roughly 50,000 distinct CDR3 sequences, around 34% found once. Sequenced: naive CD8+ T cells from blood, with Jurkat cell RNA spiked in. Indicated subset: FACS-sorted CD8+CD4-CCR7+CD45RA+ naive T cells. The receptors shown here come from a human donor in good health. Some libraries in this study had Jurkat cell RNA spiked in.

This clonotype qualifies as medium-sized. The J gene is TRBJ2-2, the V gene TRBV29-1; the D is unclear. Germline CDR1 is SQVTM and CDR2 is ANQGSEA. Trimming cost V 3 bases and J 1 base, with 6 bases left between them. There are 13 residues in the CDR3. The CDR3 coding sequence is TGCAGCGTTGAGGACGAGAACACCGGGGAGCTGTTTTTT. Translation gives CSVEDENTGELFF.

The table lists this clonotype with many counts. The rearrangement joins TRBV28 to TRBJ2-5, with a tentative D call TRBD2 (6 bases). V lost 5 bases and J 1 base, leaving 11 bases between the germline ends. The germline V gene has CDR1 MDHEN and CDR2 SYDVKM. This CDR3 comprises 14 residues. The CDR3 loop reads CASSTWGVQETQYF. CDR3 DNA: TGTGCCAGCAGTACCTGGGGGGTCCAAGAGACCCAGTACTTC.

This clonotype was detected ten times or more. The CDR3 DNA reads as TGTGCCAGCAGCGGACAGGGGGCGACAGATACGCAGTATTTT. Protein: CASSGQGATDTQYF. This rearrangement joins TRBV9 to TRBJ2-3; the match to TRBD1 covers 10 bases. The CDR3 runs 14 residues. V was pared by 3 bases and J by 3 bases, with 1 base of the junction left unmatched. Germline CDR1 reads SGDLS; CDR2 reads YYNGEE.

This chain connects TRBV28 to TRBJ2-1; D may be TRBD1 or TRBD2 (5 bases each). The CDR3 spans 14 residues. Germline loops: CDR1 MDHEN, CDR2 SYDVKM. Trimming removed 6 bases at V and 6 bases at J, with 15 bases between. CDR3 residues: CASRWRTRGNEQFF. The CDR3 DNA follows: TGTGCCAGCAGGTGGAGGACACGGGGCAATGAGCAGTTCTTC.

This clonotype occurred many times. V usage is TRBV5-6 and J usage is TRBJ2-3; D is ambiguous. V was pared by 4 bases and J by 2 bases, with 8 bases between. From germline, CDR1 is SGHDT and CDR2 YYEEEE. The CDR3 is 13 amino acids. CDR3 sequence reads: CASSLLITDTQYF. For the CDR3, the DNA is TGTGCCAGCAGCCTATTGATCACAGATACGCAGTATTTT.

This clonotype has just a few counts. J is TRBJ1-5 and V is TRBV6-7; D remains ambiguous. TRBV6-7 qualifies as an ORF whose function is uncertain. Trimming stripped 0 bases from V and 5 bases from J, with 2 bases between. The CDR3 runs to 12 residues. CDR3 residues: CASSYSDQPQHF. Here the CDR3 DNA reads TGTGCCAGCAGTTACTCAGATCAGCCCCAGCATTTT.

Remarks on this clonotype: A much larger clone differs by one base, so this may be a read error. The V and J genes are TRBV20-1 and TRBJ2-3; 8 bases map to TRBD2. Germline V gene sequence: CDR1 DFQATT, CDR2 SNEGSKA (reference sequence). The CDR3 has 15 amino acids. The CDR3 loop is CSARDNGLATNTQCF. As DNA, the CDR3 is TGCAGTGCTAGAGACAACGGACTAGCAACAAATACGCAGTGTTTT.

Concerning this clonotype itself: Germline is not matched at one junction end, which may reflect a read error. This chain joins TRBV20-1 and TRBJ2-1, with D possibly being TRBD1 or TRBD2 (5 bases each). CDR3 length: 14 amino acids. Per the germline V gene, CDR1 is DFQATT and CDR2 is SNEGSKA (reference sequence). CDR3 residues: CSARDVSRGVEQLF. DNA of the CDR3: TGCAGTGCCAGGGACGTTTCCCGAGGGGTTGAGCAGCTCTTC.

In the case of this clonotype: It may be a read error: a sequence one base away is much more abundant. CDR3 nucleotides: TGCGCCAGCAGCATGGTATCGGCAGGGAGGACTGAAGCTTTCTTT. Encoded protein: CASSMVSAGRTEAFF. This sequence joins TRBV5-1 and TRBJ1-1, with D possibly matching TRBD1 (5 bases). This CDR3 has 15 residues. Germline V gene lookup returns CDR1 SGHRS and CDR2 YFSETQ. V lost 4 bases and J 5 bases, leaving 18 bases between the germline ends.

A remark on this clonotype: A much bigger clone sits one base away, suggesting this may be a read error. V gene TRBV29-1 combines with J gene TRBJ2-1; 9 positions agree with TRBD2. This CDR3 has 14 amino acids. The germline V gene has CDR1 SQVTM and CDR2 ANQGSEA. V gave up 3 bases and J gave up 5 bases; unmatched junction bases: 5. In DNA form, the CDR3 reads TGCAGCGTTGACTTAGCGGGAGCGCACAATGAGCAGTTCTTC. It specifies CSVDLAGAHNEQFF.

This clonotype appeared many times. The chain carries TRBV28 and TRBJ2-3, with TRBD2 matching over 14 bases. The CDR3 totals 17 residues. V shed 4 bases, J shed 3 bases, and the junction held 6 bases outside the gene matches. The germline gives CDR1 MDHEN, CDR2 SYDVKM. Written as DNA, the CDR3 is TGTGCCAGCAGTTCTATCGGACTAGCGGGAGGAACAGATACGCAGTATTTT. Translation gives CASSSIGLAGGTDTQYF. Drawing the rest from reference TRBV28 and TRBJ2-3, the complete variable domain is DVKVTQSSRYLVKRTGEKVFLECVQDMDHENMFWYRQDPGLGLRLIYFSYDVKMKEKGDIPEGYSVSREKKERFSLILESASTNQTSMYLCASSSIGLAGGTDTQYFGPGTRLTVL.

The chain employs TRBV19 and TRBJ2-7; a weak D match, TRBD2 (5 bases). The germline V gene encodes CDR1 LNHDA and CDR2 SQIVND (reference sequence). The CDR3 sequence is 13 residues long. Trimming took 10 bases from V and 3 from J, leaving 16 bases between them. Written as DNA, the CDR3 is TGTGCCACTCGAGACGGGGTCCGCTACGAGCAGTACTTC. This sequence encodes CATRDGVRYEQYF.

This clonotype was counted ten times or more. The chain uses TRBV5-6 and TRBJ2-5; 11 nucleotides match TRBD2. Germline V lookup: CDR1 SGHDT, CDR2 YYEEEE. The CDR3 totals 16 residues. The V segment lost 3 bases and the J segment 1 base; nucleotides outside the gene matches: 5. CDR3 in amino acids: CASSSQTSGTQETQYF. The CDR3 bases are TGTGCCAGCAGCTCCCAGACTAGCGGGACCCAAGAGACCCAGTACTTC.

This clonotype was seen ten or more times. J is TRBJ1-5 and V is TRBV20-1; TRBD1 might be the D (5 bases). Germline CDR1 and CDR2: DFQATT and SNEGSKA (reference sequence). The V end lost 2 bases, the J end lost 0 bases, and 14 bases lay between the germline ends. The CDR3 extends over 16 amino acids. CDR3 in DNA: TGCAGTGCTAGACGGCAGTGGGGGGATAGCAATCAGCCCCAGCATTTT. Translating it yields CSARRQWGDSNQPQHF.

Concerning this clonotype itself: Because it lacks the conserved phenylalanine or tryptophan at the end, this CDR3 is likely a read error. The DNA is left out, because the CDR3 cannot be placed on it with certainty; the CDR3 is given as TCRdb lists it. The V call is TRBV7-6, the J call TRBJ2-1; the DNA was not used to check the table's D call, TRBD1. CDR1 and CDR2 from the germline V gene are SGHVS and FNYEAQ. Termini included, the CDR3 measures 15 amino acids. The CDR3 sequence: CASSPDIGLYNERFY.

As to this clonotype: Given a much more abundant clone one base away, this may be a read error. This chain joins TRBV7-2 and TRBJ1-3; D ambiguous. Germline loops: CDR1 SGHTA, CDR2 FQGNSA. This CDR3 has 15 amino acids. Deletions cut 3 bases from V and 0 bases from J, with 9 bases between. CDR3 nucleotides: TGTGCCAGCAGCTTCAGCCTAATCTCTGGAAACACCATATATTTT. As protein: CASSFSLISGNTIYF.

This rearrangement joins TRBV7-9 to TRBJ2-7; possibly TRBD2 for D (6 bases). The CDR3 is made up of 15 amino acids. V lost 6 bases and J lost 0, with 15 bases in between. Germline loops: CDR1 SEHNR, CDR2 FQNEAQ (reference sequence). CDR3 sequence reads: CASSNQGDFSYEQYF. Here the CDR3 DNA reads TGTGCCAGCAGTAACCAAGGGGACTTCTCCTACGAGCAGTACTTC.

The chain uses TRBV5-6 and TRBJ2-2; weak D call: TRBD2 (5 bases). CDR3 length: 14 residues. Looked up from germline, CDR1 is SGHDT and CDR2 is YYEEEE. V was clipped by 3 bases and J by 3 bases, with 9 bases between them. DNA for the CDR3: TGTGCCAGCAGCTGGGAGCTCGACACCGGGGAGCTGTTTTTT. Translated: CASSWELDTGELFF. Complete variable domain (other parts from reference TRBV5-6 and TRBJ2-2): DAGVTQSPTHLIKTRGQQVTLRCSPKSGHDTVSWYQQALGQGPQFIFQYYEEEERQRGNFPDRFSGHQFPNYSSELNVNALLLGDSALYLCASSWELDTGELFFGEGSRLTVL.

This clonotype was counted only a few times. This chain links TRBV4-2 with TRBJ2-7; perhaps TRBD1 as D (6 bases). Germline assignment: CDR1 LGHNA and CDR2 YNFKEQ. The V gene lost 0 bases and the J gene lost 3 bases, with 9 bases spanning the gap. The CDR3 covers 14 residues. CDR3 region: CASSQDQTGYEQYF. The CDR3 DNA follows: TGTGCCAGCAGCCAAGATCAGACAGGCTACGAGCAGTACTTC.

A few counts support this clonotype. This chain connects TRBV5-1 to TRBJ1-1; D not resolved. The V gene's germline CDR1 is SGHRS and CDR2 YFSETQ. The CDR3 runs to 11 residues. V dropped 0 bases and J dropped 11 bases, with 8 bases sitting between them. As DNA, the CDR3 is TGCGCCAGCAGCTTGGGGCCGTTCGCTTTCTTT. This encodes CASSLGPFAFF.

This clonotype was picked up many times. The chain couples TRBV20-1 to TRBJ2-3; 7 positions match TRBD2. J gave up 7 bases and V 2 bases, and 15 bases lay outside the gene matches. From germline, CDR1 is DFQATT and CDR2 SNEGSKA (reference sequence). There are 16 residues in the CDR3. The DNA for the CDR3 is TGCAGTGCTAGATCGGTCGGGGGGACTCCGGACCATACGCAGTATTTT. Its protein product is CSARSVGGTPDHTQYF.

This clonotype was counted between two and nine times. This rearrangement joins TRBV4-3 to TRBJ2-5, with D maybe TRBD2 (6 bases). This CDR3 contains 16 residues. Germline V gene sequence: CDR1 LGHNA, CDR2 YSLEER. Trimming took off 0 bases at V and 4 bases at J, with 15 bases between the two ends. CDR3 DNA sequence: TGCGCCAGCAGCCAAGATAGGCGGGGTTTTCGAGAGACCCAGTACTTC. The encoded protein is CASSQDRRGFRETQYF.

In the case of this clonotype: Possible read error: a much larger clone is one base away. The chain is built from TRBV28 and TRBJ2-3; D is ambiguous. Trimming removed 8 bases at V and 8 bases at J, with 26 bases between. The CDR3 is 16 residues long. CDR1 MDHEN and CDR2 SYDVKM come from the germline V gene. CDR3 sequence: CASLGPQVVSWGTQYF. The CDR3 coding sequence is TGTGCCAGCCTCGGGCCGCAGGTCGTGTCGTGGGGTACGCAGTATTTT.

In the case of this clonotype: An end of the junction does not agree with germline; a read error may underlie this. The chain's CDR3 is CASSVGLKYQEAQYF. The CDR3 DNA reads TGTGCTAGCAGTGTGGGACTGAAGTACCAAGAGGCCCAGTACTTC. The V and J genes are TRBV2 and TRBJ2-5, with a weak D call TRBD2 (6 bases). The CDR3 covers 15 residues. Per germline, CDR1 SNHLY and CDR2 FYNNEI.

This clonotype was counted a few times. The rearrangement uses TRBV19 and TRBJ2-2, with a tentative D call TRBD2 (6 bases). This CDR3 region has 15 residues. Trimming pared 5 bases from V and 2 bases from J, leaving 12 bases between. CDR1 and CDR2 from the germline V gene are LNHDA and SQIVND (reference sequence). CDR3 DNA: TGTGCCAGTAGTTTTAGCGGACTCAACACCGGGGAGCTGTTTTTT. Translating it yields CASSFSGLNTGELFF.

The chain links TRBV6-2 or TRBV6-3 to TRBJ1-5; D call uncertain. The V end lost 11 bases, the J end lost 9 bases, and 20 bases lay between the germline ends. This CDR3 has 13 residues. The germline V gene encodes CDR1 MNHEY and CDR2 SVGEGT. CDR3 in amino acids: CARTGRAGPPQHF. The CDR3, as DNA: TGTGCCCGCACGGGTAGGGCTGGTCCGCCCCAGCATTTT.

This clonotype was counted a few times. This chain links TRBV12-3 or TRBV12-4 with TRBJ1-1, with 7 bases fitting TRBD1. This CDR3 has 15 amino acids. V lost 6 bases, J lost 3 bases, and 10 bases stayed unmatched. CDR3 region: CASRERQGWDTEAFF. The CDR3 DNA reads as TGTGCCAGCAGAGAACGACAGGGCTGGGACACTGAAGCTTTCTTT.

This clonotype was detected a few times. The chain uses TRBV5-1 and TRBJ2-3; 10 bases are shared with TRBD2. This CDR3 spans 15 amino acids. The V gene end was trimmed by 5 bases and the J gene end by 2 bases; junction bases not matched to a gene: 5. Germline lookup yields CDR1 SGHRS and CDR2 YFSETQ. The CDR3 protein is CASSPGLANTDTQYF. CDR3 DNA sequence: TGCGCCAGCAGTCCGGGACTAGCGAACACAGATACGCAGTATTTT.

This clonotype showed up many times. The chain links TRBV5-6 to TRBJ2-3, with D perhaps being TRBD1 or TRBD2 (5 bases each). With 3 bases removed from V and 5 bases from J, the gap between germline ends came to 13 bases. This CDR3 is 14 amino acids long. The germline V gene has CDR1 SGHDT and CDR2 YYEEEE. The CDR3 is CASSWYRDGDTQYF. The CDR3 coding sequence is TGTGCCAGCAGCTGGTACCGGGACGGAGATACGCAGTATTTT.

The V gene is TRBV7-8, the J gene TRBJ2-5; D may be TRBD1 (5 bases). V was pared by 4 bases and J by 0 bases, with 12 bases between. The CDR3 runs to 15 residues. The V gene's germline CDR1 is SGHVS and CDR2 FQNEAQ. CDR3 sequence: CASSSPPDNQETQYF. CDR3 sequence (DNA): TGTGCCAGCAGCTCCCCCCCGGACAACCAAGAGACCCAGTACTTC.

The rearrangement links TRBV7-9 to TRBJ2-7; 9 positions match TRBD1. The J segment lost 5 bases and the V segment lost 5 bases, leaving 16 bases of the junction unmatched. The CDR3 sequence is 17 residues long. CDR1 is SEHNR and CDR2 is FQNEAQ in the germline V gene (reference sequence). The CDR3 sequence: CASSPNPGTGKRHEQYF. The CDR3 nucleotides are TGTGCCAGCAGCCCGAACCCCGGGACAGGGAAGCGCCACGAGCAGTACTTC.